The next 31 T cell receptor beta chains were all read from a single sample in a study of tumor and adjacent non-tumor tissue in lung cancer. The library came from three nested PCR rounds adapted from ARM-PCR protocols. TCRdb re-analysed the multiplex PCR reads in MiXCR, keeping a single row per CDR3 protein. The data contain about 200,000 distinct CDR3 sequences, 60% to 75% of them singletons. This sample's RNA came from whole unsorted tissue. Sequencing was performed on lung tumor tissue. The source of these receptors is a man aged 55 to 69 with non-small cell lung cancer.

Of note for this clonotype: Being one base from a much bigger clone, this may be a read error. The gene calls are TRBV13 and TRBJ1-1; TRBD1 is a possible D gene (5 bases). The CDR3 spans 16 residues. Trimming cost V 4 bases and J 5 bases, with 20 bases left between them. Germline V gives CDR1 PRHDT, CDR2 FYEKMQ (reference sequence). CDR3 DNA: TGTGCCAGCAGCTCCAGCAGATTGGGGGGAGGGACTGAAGCTTTCTTT. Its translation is CASSSSRLGGGTEAFF.

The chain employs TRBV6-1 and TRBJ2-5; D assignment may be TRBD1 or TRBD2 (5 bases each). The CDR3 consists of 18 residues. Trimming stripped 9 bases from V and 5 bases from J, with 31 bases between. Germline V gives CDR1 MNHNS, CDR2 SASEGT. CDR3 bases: TGTGCCAGTGCGAGCGGCGCTGCTAGTTGGGACCCGGGGGAGACCCAGTACTTC. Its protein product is CASASGAASWDPGETQYF.

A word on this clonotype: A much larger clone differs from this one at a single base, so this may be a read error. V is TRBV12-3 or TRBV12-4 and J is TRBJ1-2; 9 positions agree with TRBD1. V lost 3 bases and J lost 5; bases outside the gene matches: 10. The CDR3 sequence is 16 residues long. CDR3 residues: CASSFSAQGAKYGYTF. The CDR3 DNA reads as TGTGCCAGCAGTTTTTCCGCACAGGGGGCGAAATATGGCTACACCTTC.

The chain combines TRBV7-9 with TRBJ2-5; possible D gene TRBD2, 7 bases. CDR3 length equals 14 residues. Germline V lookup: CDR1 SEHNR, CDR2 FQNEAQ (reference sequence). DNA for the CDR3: TGTGCGATACCTCGGGGGGCCAACCAAGAGACCCAGTACTTC. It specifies CAIPRGANQETQYF.

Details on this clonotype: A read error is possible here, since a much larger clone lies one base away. The CDR3 sequence: CSARGDTSEAFF. The DNA of the CDR3 is TGCAGTGCTAGAGGGGACACCTCTGAAGCTTTCTTT. The chain is built from TRBV20-1 and TRBJ1-1; TRBD1 is a possible D gene (6 bases). This CDR3 spans 12 amino acids. CDR1 DFQATT and CDR2 SNEGSKA come from the germline V gene (reference sequence). The V end lost 1 base, the J end lost 6 bases, and 9 bases lay between the germline ends.

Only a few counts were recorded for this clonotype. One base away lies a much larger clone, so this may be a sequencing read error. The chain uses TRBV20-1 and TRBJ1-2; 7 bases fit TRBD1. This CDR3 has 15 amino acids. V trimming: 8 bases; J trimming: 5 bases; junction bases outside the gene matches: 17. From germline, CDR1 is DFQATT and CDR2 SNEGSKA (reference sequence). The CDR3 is CSTLSSGGGFYGYTF. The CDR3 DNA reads TGCAGTACTCTTAGCTCAGGGGGTGGATTTTATGGCTACACCTTC.

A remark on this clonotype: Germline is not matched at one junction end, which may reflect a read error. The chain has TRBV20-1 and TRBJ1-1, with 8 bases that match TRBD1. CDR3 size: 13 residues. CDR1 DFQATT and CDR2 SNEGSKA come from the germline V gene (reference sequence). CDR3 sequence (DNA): TGCGGTGCCACGACAGGGGTTGTCACTGAAGCTTTCTTT. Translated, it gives CGATTGVVTEAFF.

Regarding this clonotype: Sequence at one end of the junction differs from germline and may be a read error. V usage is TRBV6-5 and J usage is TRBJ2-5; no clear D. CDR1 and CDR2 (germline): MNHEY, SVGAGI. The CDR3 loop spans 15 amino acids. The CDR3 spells CASSYSVVGFETQYF. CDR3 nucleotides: TGTGCCAGCAGTTACTCGGTTGTGGGTTTTGAGACTCAGTACTTC.

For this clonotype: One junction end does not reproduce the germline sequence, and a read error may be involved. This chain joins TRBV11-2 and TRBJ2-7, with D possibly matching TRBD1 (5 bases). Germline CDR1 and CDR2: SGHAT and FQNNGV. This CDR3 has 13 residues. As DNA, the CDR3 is TGTACCAGCAGCCCGGATGGGGCGCGAGAGCAGTACTTC. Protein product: CTSSPDGAREQYF.

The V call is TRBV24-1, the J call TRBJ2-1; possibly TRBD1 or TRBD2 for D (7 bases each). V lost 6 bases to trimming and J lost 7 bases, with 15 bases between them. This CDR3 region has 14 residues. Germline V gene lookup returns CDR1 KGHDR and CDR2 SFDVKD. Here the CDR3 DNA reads TGTGCCACCAGTCTGCAGGGGGGGATTAATGAGCAGTTCTTC. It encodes CATSLQGGINEQFF.

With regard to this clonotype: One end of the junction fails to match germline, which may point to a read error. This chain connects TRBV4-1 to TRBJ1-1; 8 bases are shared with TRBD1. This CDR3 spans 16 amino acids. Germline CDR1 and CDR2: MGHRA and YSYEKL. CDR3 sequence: CASNRLSGTGGTEAFF. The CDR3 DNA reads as TGCGCCAGCAATCGTTTATCCGGGACAGGTGGCACTGAAGCTTTCTTC.

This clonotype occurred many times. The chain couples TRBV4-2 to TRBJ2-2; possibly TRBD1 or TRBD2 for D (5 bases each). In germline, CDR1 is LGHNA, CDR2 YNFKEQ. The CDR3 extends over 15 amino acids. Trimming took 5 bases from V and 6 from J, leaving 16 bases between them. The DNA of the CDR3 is TGTGCCAGCAGCATCGAGGGGCCCCGCCCCGGGGAGCTGTTTTTT. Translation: CASSIEGPRPGELFF.

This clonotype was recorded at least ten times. The CDR3 DNA reads as TGTGCCAGCAGCGCCACAGGGATCAGCGAGCAGTACTTC. As protein: CASSATGISEQYF. V and J are TRBV6-1 and TRBJ2-7; a possible D gene is TRBD1 (6 bases). V was shortened by 6 bases and J by 6 bases, with 15 bases between the two germline ends. Per germline, CDR1 MNHNS and CDR2 SASEGT. CDR3 length equals 13 residues.

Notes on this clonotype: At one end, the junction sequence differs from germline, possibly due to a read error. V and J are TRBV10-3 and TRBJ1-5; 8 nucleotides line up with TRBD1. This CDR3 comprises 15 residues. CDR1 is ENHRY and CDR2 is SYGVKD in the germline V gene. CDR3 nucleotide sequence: TGTGCCGTCAGATCCGGACAGGGAAGAGGGCAACCCCAGCATTTT. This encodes CAVRSGQGRGQPQHF.

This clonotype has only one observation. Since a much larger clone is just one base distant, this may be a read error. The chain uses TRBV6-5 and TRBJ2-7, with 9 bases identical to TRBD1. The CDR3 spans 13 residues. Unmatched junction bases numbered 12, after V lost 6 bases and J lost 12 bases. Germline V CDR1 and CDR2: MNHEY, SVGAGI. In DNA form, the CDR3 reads TGTGCCAGCAGCCAGGACAGGGGAGGGTTAGGGTACTTC. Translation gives CASSQDRGGLGYF.

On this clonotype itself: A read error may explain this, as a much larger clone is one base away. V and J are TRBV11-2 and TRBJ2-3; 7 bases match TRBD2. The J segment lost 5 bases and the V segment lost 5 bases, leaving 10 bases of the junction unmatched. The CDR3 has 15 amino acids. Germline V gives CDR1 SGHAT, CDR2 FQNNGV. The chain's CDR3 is CASSRSVGGGDTQYF. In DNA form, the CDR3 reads TGTGCCAGCAGCCGTAGCGTGGGGGGGGGAGATACGCAGTATTTT.

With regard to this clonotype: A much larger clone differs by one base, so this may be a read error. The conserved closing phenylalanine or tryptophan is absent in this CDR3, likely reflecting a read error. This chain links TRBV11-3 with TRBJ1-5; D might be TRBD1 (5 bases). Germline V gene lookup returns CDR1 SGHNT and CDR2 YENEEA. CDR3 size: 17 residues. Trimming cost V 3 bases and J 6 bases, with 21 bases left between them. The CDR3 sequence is CASSLGTFALPIQPQHS. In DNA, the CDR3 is TGTGCCAGCAGCTTGGGGACGTTCGCCCTGCCAATTCAGCCCCAGCATTCT.

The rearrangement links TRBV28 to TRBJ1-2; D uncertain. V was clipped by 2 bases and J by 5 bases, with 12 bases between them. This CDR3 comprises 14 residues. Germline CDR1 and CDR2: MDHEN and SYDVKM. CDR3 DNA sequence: TGTGCCAGCAGTTTAGGCGGACGGACTTATGGCTACACCTTC. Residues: CASSLGGRTYGYTF.

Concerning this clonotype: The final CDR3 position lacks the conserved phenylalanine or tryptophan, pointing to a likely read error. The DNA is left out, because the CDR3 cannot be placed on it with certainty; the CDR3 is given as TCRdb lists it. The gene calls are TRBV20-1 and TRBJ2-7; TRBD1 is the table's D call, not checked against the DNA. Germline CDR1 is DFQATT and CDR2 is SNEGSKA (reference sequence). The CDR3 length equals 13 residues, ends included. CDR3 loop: CSTRARVVSEQYL.

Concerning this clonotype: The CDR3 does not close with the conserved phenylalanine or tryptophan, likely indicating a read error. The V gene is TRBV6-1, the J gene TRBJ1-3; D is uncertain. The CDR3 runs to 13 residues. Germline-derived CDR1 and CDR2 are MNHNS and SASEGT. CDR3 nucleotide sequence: TGTGTCAGCAGTGAAGGTCCACCGGGCACCATATATTTA. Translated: CVSSEGPPGTIYL.

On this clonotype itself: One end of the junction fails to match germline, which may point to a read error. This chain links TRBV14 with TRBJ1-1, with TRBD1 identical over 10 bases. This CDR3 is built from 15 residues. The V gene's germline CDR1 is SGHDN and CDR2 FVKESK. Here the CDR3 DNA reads TGTACCAGCAGCCGTAGGACAGGGGGGAACACTGAAGCTTTCTTT. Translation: CTSSRRTGGNTEAFF.

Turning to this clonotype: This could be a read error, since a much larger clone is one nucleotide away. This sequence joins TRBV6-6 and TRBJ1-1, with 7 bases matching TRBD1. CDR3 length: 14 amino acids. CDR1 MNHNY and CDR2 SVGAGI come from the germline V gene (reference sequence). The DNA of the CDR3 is TGTGCCAGCAGTGATAAACAGGGGAACATTGAAGCTTTCTTT. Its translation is CASSDKQGNIEAFF.

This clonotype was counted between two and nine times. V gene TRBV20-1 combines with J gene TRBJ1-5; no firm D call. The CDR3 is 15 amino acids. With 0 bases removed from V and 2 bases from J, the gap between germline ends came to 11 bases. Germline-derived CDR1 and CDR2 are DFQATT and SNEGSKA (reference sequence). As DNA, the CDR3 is TGCAGTGCTAGAGAATCGTCAGGTGGCAATCAGCCCCAGCATTTT. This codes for CSARESSGGNQPQHF.

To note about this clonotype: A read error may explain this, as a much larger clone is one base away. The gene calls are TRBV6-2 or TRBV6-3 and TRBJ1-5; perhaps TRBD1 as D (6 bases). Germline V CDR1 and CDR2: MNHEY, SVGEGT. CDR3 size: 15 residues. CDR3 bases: TGTGCCAGCAGTCGGACAGAGACTTTAAATCAGCCCCATCATTTT. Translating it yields CASSRTETLNQPHHF.

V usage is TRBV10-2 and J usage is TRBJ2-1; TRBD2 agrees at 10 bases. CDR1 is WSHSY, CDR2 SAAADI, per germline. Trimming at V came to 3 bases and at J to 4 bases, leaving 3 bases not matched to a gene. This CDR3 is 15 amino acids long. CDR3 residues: CASSDGLAVYNEQFF. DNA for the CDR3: TGCGCCAGCAGTGACGGACTAGCGGTTTACAATGAGCAGTTCTTC.

The CDR3 here is CASCLGTGGVQETQYF. In DNA form, the CDR3 reads TGTGCCAGCTGTTTAGGTACGGGCGGCGTCCAAGAGACCCAGTACTTC. The V and J genes are TRBV11-2 and TRBJ2-5; no clear D gene. CDR3 length equals 16 residues. The germline CDR1 and CDR2 sequences are SGHAT and FQNNGV. V was pared by 8 bases and J by 1 base, with 20 bases between.

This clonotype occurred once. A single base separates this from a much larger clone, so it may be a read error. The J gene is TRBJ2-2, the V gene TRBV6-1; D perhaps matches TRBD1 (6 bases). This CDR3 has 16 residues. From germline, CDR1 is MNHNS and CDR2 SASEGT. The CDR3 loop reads CASSTPDRTNSGELFF. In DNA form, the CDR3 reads TGTGCCAGCAGTACGCCGGACAGAACGAACAGCGGGGAGCTGTTTTTT.

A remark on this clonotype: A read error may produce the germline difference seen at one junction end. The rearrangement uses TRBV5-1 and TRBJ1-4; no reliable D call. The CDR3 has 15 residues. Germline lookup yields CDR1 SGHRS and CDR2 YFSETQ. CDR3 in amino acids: CASSFLGARNEILFF. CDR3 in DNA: TGCGCCAGCAGCTTCCTAGGCGCGCGAAATGAAATACTGTTTTTT.

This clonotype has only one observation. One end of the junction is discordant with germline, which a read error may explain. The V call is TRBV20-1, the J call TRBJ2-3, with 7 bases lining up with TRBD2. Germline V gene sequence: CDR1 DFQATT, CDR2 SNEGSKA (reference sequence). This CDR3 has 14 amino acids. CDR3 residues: CSTRAHVGGTTQYF. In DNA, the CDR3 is TGCAGTACTAGAGCTCACGTCGGGGGGACTACGCAGTATTTT.

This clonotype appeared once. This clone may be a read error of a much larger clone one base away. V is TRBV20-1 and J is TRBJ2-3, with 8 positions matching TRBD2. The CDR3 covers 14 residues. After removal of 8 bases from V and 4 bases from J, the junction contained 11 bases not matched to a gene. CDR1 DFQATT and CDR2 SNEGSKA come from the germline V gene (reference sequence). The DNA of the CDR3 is TGCAGTACTGGTCATGAAGCGGGAGCAGATACGCAGTATTTT. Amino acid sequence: CSTGHEAGADTQYF.

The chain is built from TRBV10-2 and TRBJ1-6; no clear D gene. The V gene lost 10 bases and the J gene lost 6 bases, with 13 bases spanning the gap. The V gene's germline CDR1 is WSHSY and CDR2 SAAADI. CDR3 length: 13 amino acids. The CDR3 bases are TGCGCCAACAAGGGAACGAGTAATTCACCCCTCCACTTT. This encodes CANKGTSNSPLHF.